This TCR beta chain was observed in a study of blood T cell repertoires in COVID-19 (dated by TCRdb to 2018 to 2021). For the study in its entirety: Samples from collaborators originated in the United States, Italy and Spain and spanned both the acute and convalescent phases of COVID-19. Where available, HLA class I and class II types were obtained from metadata supplied by the sample provider rather than from assay-based typing. Samples came from the ongoing ImmuneRACE study (first 160 participants) plus 1,254 subjects from 6 global collaborators. The dataset comprised deeply sampled blood TCRbeta repertoires from subjects exposed to, actively infected with, or recovered from COVID-19. The prospective study material was composed of cDNA or gDNA derived from T cells, B-cell-depleted T cells, or PBMCs. Nearly every sample came with metadata listing a de-identified subject ID, COVID-19 status, age in years and sex. A freely available public database, intended as a resource for researchers studying the immune response to SARS-CoV-2, is where the repertoires were released.

Comment on this clone: Which antigen it targets is not known. No base-level quality is on record; no much larger clone is a single base apart.

The collaborating institutions used their own protocols to collect whole blood in K2EDTA tubes. Collaborator samples were shipped for TCRbeta analysis as frozen whole blood, isolated PBMCs, or DNA extracted from either sample type. What the authors observed across the whole study: The amount of clinical and demographic metadata varied by source and participant and was provided uncurated.

The immunoSEQ Assay, a bias-controlled multiplex PCR, was used to amplify TCRbeta CDR3 regions from genomic DNA. In the source study's methods: Within the assay, amplification of reference gene primers was used to estimate how many nucleated cells each sample contained. Sequence reads were collapsed and filtered to measure the absolute abundance of every unique TCRbeta CDR3 rearrangement. For each sample, productive Simpson clonality was calculated as the square root of Simpson's diversity index over productive rearrangements. Not all clones reach the TCRdb copy of this immuneACCESS table, which keeps in-frame sequences only. Checked studies attribute under half of the gap to unresolved V genes and leave the rest unexplained. The V and J calls and clone size come from that table; D and trimming were worked out from the DNA. Recorded for this sample are under 200,000 clones; almost 90% of them occurred a single time. The ten largest clones represent under 2% of the sample.

Sequencing used peripheral blood. The receptor was derived from a young man with active or convalescent COVID-19.

The CDR3 protein sequence reads: CASSLEGQETQYF. The base sequence is TGTGCCAGCAGCTTAGAGGGCCAAGAGACCCAGTACTTC. The chain joins TRBV5-4 to TRBJ2-5; D gene: possibly TRBD2, on 5 matching bases. The germline V gene (reference sequence) supplies CDR1 SGHNT and CDR2 YYREEE. Spanning cysteine to phenylalanine, the CDR3 consists of 13 amino acids. Just the 39-base CDR3 DNA is kept, in frame starting at base 1. V and J are truncated by 2 bases and 1 base respectively, leaving an intervening sequence of 6 bases.